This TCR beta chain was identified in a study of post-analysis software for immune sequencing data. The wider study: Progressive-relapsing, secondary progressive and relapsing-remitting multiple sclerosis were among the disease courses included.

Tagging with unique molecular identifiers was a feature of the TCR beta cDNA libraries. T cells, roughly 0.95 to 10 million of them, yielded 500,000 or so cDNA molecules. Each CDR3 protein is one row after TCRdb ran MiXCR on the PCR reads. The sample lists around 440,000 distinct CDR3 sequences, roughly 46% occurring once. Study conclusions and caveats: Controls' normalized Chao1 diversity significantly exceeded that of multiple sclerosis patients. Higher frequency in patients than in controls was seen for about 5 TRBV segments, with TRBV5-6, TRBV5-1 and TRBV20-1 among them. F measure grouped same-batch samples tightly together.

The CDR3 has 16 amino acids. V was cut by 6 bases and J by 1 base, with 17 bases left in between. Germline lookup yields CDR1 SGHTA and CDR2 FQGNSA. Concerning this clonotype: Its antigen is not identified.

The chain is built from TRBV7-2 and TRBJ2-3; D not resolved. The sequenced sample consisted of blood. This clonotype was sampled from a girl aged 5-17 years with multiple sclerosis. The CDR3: CASSVDWLLGTDTQYF. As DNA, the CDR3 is TGTGCCAGCAGTGTCGATTGGCTATTGGGCACAGATACGCAGTATTTT.